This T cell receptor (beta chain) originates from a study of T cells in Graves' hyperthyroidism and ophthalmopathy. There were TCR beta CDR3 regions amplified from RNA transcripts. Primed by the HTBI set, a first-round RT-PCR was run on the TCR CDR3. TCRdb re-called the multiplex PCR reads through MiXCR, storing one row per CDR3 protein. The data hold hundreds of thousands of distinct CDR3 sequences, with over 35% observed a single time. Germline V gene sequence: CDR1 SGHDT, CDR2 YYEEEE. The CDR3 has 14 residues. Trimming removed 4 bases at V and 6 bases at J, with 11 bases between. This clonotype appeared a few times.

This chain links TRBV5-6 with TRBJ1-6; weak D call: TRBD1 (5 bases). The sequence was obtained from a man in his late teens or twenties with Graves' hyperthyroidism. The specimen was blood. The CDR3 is CASSRMGTNSPLHF. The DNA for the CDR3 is TGTGCCAGCAGCCGCATGGGGACTAATTCACCCCTCCACTTT.